This T cell receptor beta chain came from a study of T cell repertoires in cytomegalovirus infection (dated by TCRdb to between 2018 and 2021). Turning to the overall study: Peptide stimulations targeted recently identified HLA-C-restricted CMV epitopes, whose presentation resists viral immunomodulation, together with well-studied HLA-B-restricted epitopes. The HLA type of each donor mattered for the analysis, because public TCR beta signatures pointed to carriage of CMV infection along with the matching HLA type.

The label giving this sample's treatment or condition can be read as: in vitro stimulation with specific CMV peptide epitopes to enrich CMV-specific T cells. V loses 2 bases of germline sequence and J loses 0 bases, and the interval between the two ends is 19 bases. CDR1 and CDR2 are read off the germline V gene as ENHRY and SYGVKD. The CDR3 runs 18 residues from the cysteine to the phenylalanine. The read is trimmed to its CDR3 DNA, 54 bases read in frame from base 1. Sequencing relied on an Illumina HiSeq 1500. In TCRdb, the public reads were trimmed at Q25 with fastp and aligned with MiXCR, with productive beta chains retained. When rows share a CDR3 protein, they turn into one entry using the most common DNA and genes. The sample has about 900,000 distinct CDR3 sequences on record, roughly 30% of them singletons. The top ten clones comprise 13% of the sample. Broad study findings and their caveats: In both this cohort and an independent cohort of a few hundred donors, the cumulative frequency of public TCR beta family members distinguished carriers of CMV infection plus the relevant HLA type. The ex vivo response was dominated by HLA-C-restricted CMV-specific TCR beta clonotypes, which also provided the single most frequent clonotype in two of eight donors.

A remark on this clonotype: Its antigen is still unknown. Base qualities are missing; no much larger clone stands one base away.

The starting material was cultured CD8+ T cells from PBMCs, obtained from culture after CMV antigen stimulation. The origin of this receptor is a human donor in good health (CMV status not recorded). Some clones in this sample may be carry-over from other donors' samples. The sequence links TRBV10-3 to TRBJ2-5; TRBD2 could be the D gene, as 7 bases match. The CDR3 protein: CAISEGDYAGAYQETQYF. Read as DNA, the sequence is TGTGCCATCAGTGAGGGCGATTATGCGGGGGCGTACCAAGAGACCCAGTACTTC.